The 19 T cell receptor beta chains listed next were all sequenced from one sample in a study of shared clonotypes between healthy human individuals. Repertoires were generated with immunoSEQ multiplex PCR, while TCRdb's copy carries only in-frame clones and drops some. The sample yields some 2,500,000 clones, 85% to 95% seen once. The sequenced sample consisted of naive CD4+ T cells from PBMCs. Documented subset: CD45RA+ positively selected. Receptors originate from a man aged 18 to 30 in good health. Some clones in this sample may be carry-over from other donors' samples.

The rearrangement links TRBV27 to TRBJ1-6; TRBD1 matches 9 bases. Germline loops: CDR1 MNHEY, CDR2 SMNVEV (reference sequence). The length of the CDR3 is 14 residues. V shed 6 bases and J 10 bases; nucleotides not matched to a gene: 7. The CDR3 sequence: CASRRDREVSPLHF. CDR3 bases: TGTGCCAGCAGGAGGGACAGGGAGGTGTCACCCCTCCACTTT.

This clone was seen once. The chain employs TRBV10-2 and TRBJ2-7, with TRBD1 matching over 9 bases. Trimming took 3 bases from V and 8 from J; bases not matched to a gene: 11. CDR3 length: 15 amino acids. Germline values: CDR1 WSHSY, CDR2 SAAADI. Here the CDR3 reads CASSDTGTGMGKQYF. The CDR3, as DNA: TGCGCCAGCAGTGACACCGGGACAGGGATGGGGAAGCAGTACTTC.

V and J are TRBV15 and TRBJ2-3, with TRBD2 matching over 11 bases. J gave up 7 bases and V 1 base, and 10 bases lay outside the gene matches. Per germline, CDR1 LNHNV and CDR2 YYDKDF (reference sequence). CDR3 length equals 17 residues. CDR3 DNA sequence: TGTGCCACCAGCAGAGCCGGGACTAGCGGAATTCGGAATACGCAGTATTTT. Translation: CATSRAGTSGIRNTQYF.

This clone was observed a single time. The CDR3 reads CASSLDYRGLVDGYTF. As DNA, the CDR3 is TGTGCCAGCAGCCTTGATTACAGGGGGCTCGTCGATGGCTACACCTTC. This chain connects TRBV5-5 to TRBJ1-2, with 9 bases fitting TRBD1. The CDR3 has 16 amino acids. Trimming cost V 4 bases and J 6 bases; bases outside gene matches: 13. Per germline, CDR1 SGHKS and CDR2 YYEKEE (reference sequence).

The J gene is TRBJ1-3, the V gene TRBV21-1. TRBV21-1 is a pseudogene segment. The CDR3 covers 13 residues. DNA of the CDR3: TGTGCCAGCAGCACTTCCTCTGGAAACACCATATATTTT. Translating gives CASSTSSGNTIYF.

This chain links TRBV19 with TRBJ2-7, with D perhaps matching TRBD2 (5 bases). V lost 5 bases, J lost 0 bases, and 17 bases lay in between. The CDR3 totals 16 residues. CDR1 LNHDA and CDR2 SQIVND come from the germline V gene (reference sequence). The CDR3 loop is CASSSKAERSSYEQYF. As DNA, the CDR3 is TGTGCCAGTAGTTCCAAAGCGGAGAGGAGCTCCTACGAGCAGTACTTC. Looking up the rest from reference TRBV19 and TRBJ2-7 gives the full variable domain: DGGITQSPKYLFRKEGQNVTLSCEQNLNHDAMYWYRQDPGQGLRLIYYSQIVNDFQKGDIAEGYSVSREKKESFPLTVTSAQKNPTAFYLCASSSKAERSSYEQYFGPGTRLTVT.

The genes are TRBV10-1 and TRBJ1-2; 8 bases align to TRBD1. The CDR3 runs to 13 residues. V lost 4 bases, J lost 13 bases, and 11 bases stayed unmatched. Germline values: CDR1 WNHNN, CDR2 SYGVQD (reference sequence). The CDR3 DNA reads TGCGCCAGCAGTGGAGGAACGGGACAGGTACTCACCTTC. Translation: CASSGGTGQVLTF.

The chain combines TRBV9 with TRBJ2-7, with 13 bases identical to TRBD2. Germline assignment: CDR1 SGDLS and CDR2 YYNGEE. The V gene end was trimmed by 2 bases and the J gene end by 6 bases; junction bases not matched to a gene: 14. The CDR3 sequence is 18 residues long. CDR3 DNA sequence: TGTGCCAGCAGCGTCCCCGGGACTAGCGGGATGGGGTTGGCCGAGCAGTACTTC. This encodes CASSVPGTSGMGLAEQYF.

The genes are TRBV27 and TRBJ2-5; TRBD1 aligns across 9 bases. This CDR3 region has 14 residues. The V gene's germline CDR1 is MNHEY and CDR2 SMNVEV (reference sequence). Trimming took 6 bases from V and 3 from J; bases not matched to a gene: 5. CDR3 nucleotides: TGTGCCAGCAGCCGCTGGACAGGGGAAGAGACCCAGTACTTC. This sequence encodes CASSRWTGEETQYF.

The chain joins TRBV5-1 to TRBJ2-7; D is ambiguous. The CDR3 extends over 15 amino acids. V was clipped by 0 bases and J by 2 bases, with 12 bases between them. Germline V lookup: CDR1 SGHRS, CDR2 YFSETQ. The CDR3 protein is CASSLAGDPAYEQYF. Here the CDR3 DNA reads TGCGCCAGCAGCTTGGCCGGAGACCCGGCCTACGAGCAGTACTTC.

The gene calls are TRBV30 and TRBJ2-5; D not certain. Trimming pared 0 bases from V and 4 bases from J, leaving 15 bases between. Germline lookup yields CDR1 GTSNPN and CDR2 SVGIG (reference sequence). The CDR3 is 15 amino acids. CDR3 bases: TGTGCCTGGAGTGTAAGGTTGGTGGCAGCAGAGACCCAGTACTTC. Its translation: CAWSVRLVAAETQYF.

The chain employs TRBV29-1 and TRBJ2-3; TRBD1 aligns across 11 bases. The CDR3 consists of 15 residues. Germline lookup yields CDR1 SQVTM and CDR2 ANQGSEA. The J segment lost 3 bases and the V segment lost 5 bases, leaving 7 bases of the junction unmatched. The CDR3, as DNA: TGCAGCGTTTCCGGGACAGGGGGAAAAACAGATACGCAGTATTTT. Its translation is CSVSGTGGKTDTQYF.

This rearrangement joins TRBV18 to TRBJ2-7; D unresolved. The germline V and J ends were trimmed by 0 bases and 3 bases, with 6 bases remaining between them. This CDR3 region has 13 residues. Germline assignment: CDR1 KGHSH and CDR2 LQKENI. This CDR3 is CASSPPHIYEQYF. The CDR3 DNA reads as TGTGCCAGCTCACCACCACACATCTACGAGCAGTACTTC.

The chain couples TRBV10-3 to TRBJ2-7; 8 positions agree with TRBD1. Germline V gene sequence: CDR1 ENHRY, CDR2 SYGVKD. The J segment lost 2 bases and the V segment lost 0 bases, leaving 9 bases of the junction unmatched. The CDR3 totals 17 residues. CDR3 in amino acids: CAISESVGQDLTYEQYF. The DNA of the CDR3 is TGTGCCATCAGTGAGTCGGTGGGACAGGACCTTACCTACGAGCAGTACTTC.

This CDR3 is CSVGGLAGIDTQYF. Written as DNA, the CDR3 is TGCAGCGTTGGAGGACTAGCGGGTATAGATACGCAGTATTTT. The V gene is TRBV29-1, the J gene TRBJ2-3; 11 bases fit TRBD2. Germline-derived CDR1 and CDR2 are SQVTM and ANQGSEA. The CDR3 totals 14 residues. Trimming at V came to 4 bases and at J to 5 bases, leaving 5 bases not matched to a gene.

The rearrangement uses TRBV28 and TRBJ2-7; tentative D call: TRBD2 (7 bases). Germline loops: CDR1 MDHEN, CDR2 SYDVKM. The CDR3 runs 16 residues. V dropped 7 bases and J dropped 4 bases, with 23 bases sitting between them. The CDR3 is CASKRGGGRNGYEQYF. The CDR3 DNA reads TGTGCCAGCAAGAGGGGGGGCGGGAGAAACGGATACGAGCAGTACTTC.

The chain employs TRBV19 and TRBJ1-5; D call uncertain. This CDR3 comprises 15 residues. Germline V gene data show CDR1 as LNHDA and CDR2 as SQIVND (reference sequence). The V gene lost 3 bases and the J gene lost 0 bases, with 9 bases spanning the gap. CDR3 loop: CASSMVGYSNQPQHF. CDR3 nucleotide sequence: TGTGCCAGTAGTATGGTGGGGTATAGCAATCAGCCCCAGCATTTT.

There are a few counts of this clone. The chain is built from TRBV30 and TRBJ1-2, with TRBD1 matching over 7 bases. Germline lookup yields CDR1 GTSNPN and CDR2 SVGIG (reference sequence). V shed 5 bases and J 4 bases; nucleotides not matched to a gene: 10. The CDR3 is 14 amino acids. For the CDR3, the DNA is TGTGCCTGGTCTTCGGACAGGCCTGTCTATGGCTACACCTTC. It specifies CAWSSDRPVYGYTF.

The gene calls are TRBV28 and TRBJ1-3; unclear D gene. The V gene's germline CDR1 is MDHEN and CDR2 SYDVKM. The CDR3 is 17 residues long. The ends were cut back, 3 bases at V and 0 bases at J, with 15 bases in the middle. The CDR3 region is CASSFLGPPYSGNTIYF. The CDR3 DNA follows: TGTGCCAGCAGTTTCCTCGGGCCTCCATACTCTGGAAACACCATATATTTT. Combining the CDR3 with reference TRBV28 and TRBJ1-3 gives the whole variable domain DVKVTQSSRYLVKRTGEKVFLECVQDMDHENMFWYRQDPGLGLRLIYFSYDVKMKEKGDIPEGYSVSREKKERFSLILESASTNQTSMYLCASSFLGPPYSGNTIYFGEGSWLTVV.